Listed here are 25 T cell receptor beta chains from one sample, sequenced in a study of T-cell reconstitution after alpha-beta-depleted transplantation in children listed by TCRdb under 2016. Explained via the paper, the treatment or condition label denotes: allogeneic hematopoietic cell transplantation with graft depleted of TCRalphabeta T cells and CD19 B cells. Library creation used PCR. The listed sequencing device is Illumina HiSeq 2500. To normalize quantification of the TCRbeta repertoire, the TCR libraries were built with molecular barcoding that relied on unique molecular identifiers. Clones were called with MiXCR by TCRdb after fastp trimmed the public reads at Q25, and only in-frame beta chains were retained. Every entry covers one CDR3 protein and lists the most common genes and DNA from its rows. The sample table records 600,000 or so distinct CDR3 sequences; under 30% of these occur just once. Roughly an eighth of the sample lies in the top ten.

Sample: PBMCs, mostly from graft donor cells, taken 360 days after TCRalphabeta/CD19-depleted stem cell transplant. These receptor sequences come from a boy in the first two years of life who had a stem cell transplant for acute myeloid leukemia, so the T cells may come from the graft donor.

The chain is built from TRBV18 and TRBJ2-5; 7 bases match TRBD1. V dropped 6 bases and J dropped 2; count of bases not matched to a gene: 9. Germline lookup yields CDR1 KGHSH and CDR2 LQKENI. This CDR3 is 15 amino acids long. The CDR3 DNA reads TGTGCCAGCTCCGCGCCGAGACAGGGACAAGAGACCCAGTACTTC. Its translation: CASSAPRQGQETQYF.

This clonotype was observed a handful of times. The chain links TRBV20-1 to TRBJ2-1; 10 positions match TRBD2. The V segment lost 5 bases and the J segment 2 bases; nucleotides outside the gene matches: 6. The CDR3 sequence is 15 residues long. Germline CDR1 is DFQATT and CDR2 is SNEGSKA (reference sequence). The CDR3 spells CSAFSSGGTYNEQFF. The CDR3 bases are TGCAGTGCTTTTTCTAGCGGGGGAACCTACAATGAGCAGTTCTTC.

This clonotype appeared once. The chain links TRBV5-4 to TRBJ2-1, with 11 bases lining up with TRBD2. The CDR3 has 14 amino acids. Germline CDR1 is SGHNT and CDR2 is YYREEE (reference sequence). After removal of 6 bases from V and 4 bases from J, the junction contained 3 bases not matched to a gene. The CDR3 DNA sequence: TGTGCCAGCACCGTAGCGGGGGGGTACAATGAGCAGTTCTTC. Its translation is CASTVAGGYNEQFF.

This clonotype was observed at least ten times. The V call is TRBV29-1, the J call TRBJ1-2; unclear D gene. Germline CDR1 and CDR2: SQVTM and ANQGSEA. Trimming removed 4 bases at V and 1 base at J, with 7 bases between. This CDR3 has 12 amino acids. The CDR3 coding sequence is TGCAGCGTTGCCGACATTAACTATGGCTACACCTTC. Its protein is CSVADINYGYTF.

This clonotype occurred many times. The CDR3 region is CASSLGQGEQYV. The CDR3 nucleotides are TGCGCCAGCAGCTTGGGACAGGGAGAGCAGTACGTC. The chain joins TRBV5-1 to TRBJ2-7; TRBD1 agrees at 7 bases. The J segment lost 7 bases and the V segment lost 0 bases, leaving 1 base of the junction unmatched. The CDR3 loop spans 12 amino acids. CDR1 and CDR2 from the germline V gene are SGHRS and YFSETQ.

The chain recombines TRBV9 with TRBJ1-3; no definite D call. The V gene lost 7 bases and the J gene lost 3 bases, with 11 bases spanning the gap. From germline, CDR1 is SGDLS and CDR2 YYNGEE. The CDR3 has 13 residues. CDR3 residues: CASAPWVGNTIYF. CDR3 DNA: TGTGCCAGCGCCCCATGGGTTGGAAACACCATATATTTT.

This clonotype was observed at least ten times. J is TRBJ2-1 and V is TRBV24-1; 7 nucleotides agree with TRBD1. Germline CDR1 reads KGHDR; CDR2 reads SFDVKD. The CDR3 is 14 residues long. With 0 bases clipped from V and 6 bases from J, the junction kept 1 base outside the gene matches. DNA for the CDR3: TGTGCCACCAGTGATTTGGGACAGGTCAATGAGCAGTTCTTC. It is translated as CATSDLGQVNEQFF.

This clonotype was found a few times. The CDR3 reads CASSVGATNEKLFF. The DNA of the CDR3 is TGTGCCAGCAGTGTGGGAGCAACTAATGAAAAACTGTTTTTT. This chain joins TRBV28 and TRBJ1-4; D uncertain. Germline assignment: CDR1 MDHEN and CDR2 SYDVKM. Trimming left V 5 bases short and J 0 bases short, with 7 bases between. This CDR3 is built from 14 residues.

The rearrangement links TRBV3-1 to TRBJ2-7, with 10 bases lining up with TRBD2. The CDR3 is 16 residues long. Germline V gives CDR1 LGHDT, CDR2 YNNKEL (reference sequence). The trim removed 5 bases at V and 2 bases at J, leaving 9 bases unmatched. As DNA, the CDR3 is TGTGCCAGCAGCTCAACTAGCGGGGACTCCACCTACGAGCAGTACTTC. Its translation is CASSSTSGDSTYEQYF.

This rearrangement joins TRBV4-3 to TRBJ1-5; D may be TRBD1 (6 bases). Germline V gene data show CDR1 as LGHNA and CDR2 as YSLEER. This CDR3 is 15 amino acids long. V lost 0 bases and J lost 7, with 13 bases in between. DNA for the CDR3: TGCGCCAGCAGCCAAGAATGGGGGAGGGGGCAGCCCCAGCATTTT. Its protein is CASSQEWGRGQPQHF.

The CDR3 bases are TGTGCCATCAGTGAGTGGACCTCCTACGAGCAGTACTTC. As protein: CAISEWTSYEQYF. The chain employs TRBV10-3 and TRBJ2-7; no clear D gene. The V end lost 1 base, the J end lost 0 bases, and 4 bases lay between the germline ends. The V gene's germline CDR1 is ENHRY and CDR2 SYGVKD. This CDR3 comprises 13 residues.

The gene calls are TRBV6-5 and TRBJ2-5; TRBD2 is a possible D gene (5 bases). V shed 2 bases and J shed 5 bases, with 21 bases lying between them. The CDR3 contains 17 residues. Germline CDR1 MNHEY, CDR2 SVGAGI. CDR3 sequence (DNA): TGTGCCAGCAGTTACGCAGGCAATCCGGGATCAAAGGAGACCCAGTACTTC. Its translation: CASSYAGNPGSKETQYF.

This clonotype was seen ten or more times. The chain uses TRBV12-3 or TRBV12-4 and TRBJ2-7, with D unresolved. V lost 3 bases to trimming and J lost 3 bases, with 6 bases between them. The CDR3 is 12 residues long. DNA for the CDR3: TGTGCCAGCAGTTTCAAGGGCTACGAGCAGTACTTC. It translates to CASSFKGYEQYF.

Ten or more counts support this clonotype. The J gene is TRBJ2-3, the V gene TRBV20-1, with D hard to call. The CDR3 totals 14 residues. Looked up from germline, CDR1 is DFQATT and CDR2 is SNEGSKA (reference sequence). V was trimmed by 3 bases and J by 3 bases, leaving 13 bases between them. CDR3 sequence reads: CSASSAVATDTQYF. DNA for the CDR3: TGCAGTGCTAGTTCCGCTGTAGCAACAGATACGCAGTATTTT.

V usage is TRBV12-5 and J usage is TRBJ2-7, with D perhaps TRBD2 (5 bases). This CDR3 spans 15 amino acids. The germline CDR1 and CDR2 sequences are LGHNT and FRNRAP. V was cut by 1 base and J by 2 bases, with 12 bases left in between. CDR3 DNA sequence: TGTGCTAGTGGTTTGGCCGGGAAGGTCCCCTACGAGCAGTACTTC. Translated: CASGLAGKVPYEQYF.

This clonotype was seen a handful of times. The rearrangement joins TRBV12-3 or TRBV12-4 to TRBJ2-1, with D hard to call. The CDR3 consists of 12 residues. Trimming left V 6 bases short and J 9 bases short, with 12 bases between. The CDR3 bases are TGTGCCAGCAGCGATAGACTCAGTGAGCAGTTCTTC. It translates to CASSDRLSEQFF.

The V and J genes are TRBV12-3 or TRBV12-4 and TRBJ2-1, with unresolved D. With 0 bases removed from V and 9 bases from J, the gap between germline ends came to 12 bases. This CDR3 region has 14 residues. CDR3 coding DNA: TGTGCCAGCAGTTTAGCCAGACCCGGAATTGAGCAGTTCTTC. Protein: CASSLARPGIEQFF.

In this sample, this clonotype turned up many times. The rearrangement uses TRBV27 and TRBJ2-3; TRBD2 matches at 8 bases. Trimming at V came to 3 bases and at J to 1 base, leaving 15 bases not matched to a gene. Germline CDR1 reads MNHEY; CDR2 reads SMNVEV (reference sequence). The CDR3 length is 19 residues. DNA of the CDR3: TGTGCCAGCAGTTTTTGGGGAAGGACTAGCCTCGTCCGCACAGATACGCAGTATTTT. This gives the protein CASSFWGRTSLVRTDTQYF.

This clonotype was seen a single time. Given a much more abundant clone one base away, this may be a read error. This chain connects TRBV7-2 to TRBJ2-3; D possibly corresponds to TRBD2 (7 bases). The CDR3 totals 16 residues. V dropped 0 bases and J dropped 2 bases, with 12 bases sitting between them. Per the germline V gene, CDR1 is SGHTA and CDR2 is FQGNSA. The DNA of the CDR3 is TGTGCCAGCAGCTTAGCGGGCGGGGGCGTCACAGATACGCAGTATTTT. Amino acids: CASSLAGGGVTDTQYF.

The rearrangement links TRBV16 to TRBJ1-5; D is undetermined. CDR3 length: 12 residues. The V gene's germline CDR1 is KGHSY and CDR2 FQNENV. V lost 0 bases, J lost 7 bases, and 4 bases lay in between. CDR3 DNA: TGTGCCAGCAGCCAATCCAGGCAGCCCCAGCATTTT. As protein: CASSQSRQPQHF.

The table lists this clonotype with a few counts. V gene TRBV20-1 combines with J gene TRBJ2-2, with 8 bases fitting TRBD1. V was clipped by 0 bases and J by 0 bases; unmatched bases: 6. The CDR3 length is 17 residues. CDR1 DFQATT and CDR2 SNEGSKA come from the germline V gene (reference sequence). The chain's CDR3 is CSARDPQQGANTGELFF. The CDR3 DNA sequence: TGCAGTGCTAGAGATCCTCAACAGGGGGCGAACACCGGGGAGCTGTTTTTT.

This clonotype was detected many times. The V and J genes are TRBV6-5 and TRBJ2-3, with unresolved D. This CDR3 has 15 amino acids. V gave up 4 bases and J gave up 0 bases, with 11 bases separating them. CDR1 is MNHEY and CDR2 is SVGAGI in the germline V gene. In DNA, the CDR3 is TGTGCCAGCAGTTGGCGCGTGACTAGCACAGATACGCAGTATTTT. Residues: CASSWRVTSTDTQYF.

This clonotype was seen a handful of times. This chain links TRBV6-2 or TRBV6-3 with TRBJ2-1, with TRBD1 matching over 9 bases. Per germline, CDR1 MNHEY and CDR2 SVGEGT. With 10 bases clipped from V and 5 bases from J, the junction kept 12 bases outside the gene matches. The CDR3 has 15 residues. CDR3 DNA sequence: TGTGCCACCTGGGAGCCGGGACAGGGCGACAATGAGCAGTTCTTC. Residues: CATWEPGQGDNEQFF.

CDR3 nucleotide sequence: TGCGCCAGCAGCCAAGTTAGTGGTGAAGCTTTCTTT. Amino acids: CASSQVSGEAFF. The rearrangement links TRBV4-3 to TRBJ1-1; no clear D gene. Trimming removed 1 base at V and 7 bases at J, with 7 bases between. Germline V CDR1 and CDR2: LGHNA, YSLEER. The CDR3 is 12 amino acids.

The table lists this clonotype with a few counts. The chain combines TRBV7-6 with TRBJ2-7; no firm D call. From germline, CDR1 is SGHVS and CDR2 FNYEAQ. The CDR3 loop spans 13 amino acids. With 3 bases removed from V and 6 bases from J, the gap between germline ends came to 12 bases. The CDR3 reads CASSFPGRSEQYF. The CDR3 DNA is TGTGCCAGCAGCTTCCCGGGCCGTAGCGAGCAGTACTTC.